This is a list of T cell receptor beta chains from one sample in a study of shared clonotypes between healthy human individuals. Data came from immunoSEQ multiplex PCR; TCRdb stores just in-frame clones and leaves some out. The sample records around 1,900,000 clones, over 85% being singletons. The sample consisted of naive CD8+ T cells from PBMCs. These receptors were collected from a man aged 18 to 29 in good health. Some clones in this sample may be carry-over from other donors' samples. The CDR3 runs from the conserved cysteine through the conserved F or W. Fields, in order: clone size, J gene, V gene, D gene, CDR3 DNA, CDR3 protein. The D gene is left open where the match is weak. Part of the rows lack a size; the others show once, few, many or a class for expanded clones.

>once|TRBJ1-6|TRBV11-2|-
TGTGCCAGCAGCTCTGTCGGGGGGAATTCACCCCTCCACTTT
CASSSVGGNSPLHF
>-|TRBJ2-5|TRBV6-1|-
TGTGCCAGCAGTGACTGGTCAGGAGAGACCCAGTACTTC
CASSDWSGETQYF
>-|TRBJ2-6|TRBV27|-
TGTGCCAGCAACCAGGGGGGGTCTGGGGCCAACGTCCTGACTTTC
CASNQGGSGANVLTF
>few|TRBJ2-7|TRBV9|TRBD2
TGTGCCAGCAGCGGAGGTGGCGGGAGCGGGTACGAGCAGTACTTC
CASSGGGGSGYEQYF
>once|TRBJ2-1|TRBV27|-
TGTGCCAGCAGTTTAGGCCAGGTTTCCTACAATGAGCAGTTCTTC
CASSLGQVSYNEQFF
>-|TRBJ2-3|TRBV11-2|TRBD2
TGTGCCAGCAGCATACCTTGGATGGCGGGAGGCCCCGAAGATACGCAGTATTTT
CASSIPWMAGGPEDTQYF
>-|TRBJ2-4|TRBV7-3|-
TGTGCCAGCAGCTCCCGAGGGGGAAACATTCAGTACTTC
CASSSRGGNIQYF
>-|TRBJ2-7|TRBV6-5|-
TGTGCCAGCAGTTACTCGTCGGAGGCCTACGAGCAGTACTTC
CASSYSSEAYEQYF
>-|TRBJ2-7|TRBV4-1|TRBD1
TGCGCCAGCAGCCAAAACCGGGACAGGGCGTACGAGCAGTACTTC
CASSQNRDRAYEQYF
>-|TRBJ2-5|TRBV4-2|TRBD2
TGTGCCAGCAGCCAAGATGTAACCCTAGCGGGAAGGTACCAAGAGACCCAGTACTTC
CASSQDVTLAGRYQETQYF
>-|TRBJ2-1|TRBV9|TRBD1
TGTGCCAGCAGCGGAGATCCAAGTGGGGACAGGGCCTACAATGAGCAGTTCTTC
CASSGDPSGDRAYNEQFF
>-|TRBJ1-2|TRBV29-1|-
TGCAGCGTTGTGGGGGGGGCAGACAACTATGGCTACACCTTC
CSVVGGADNYGYTF
>-|TRBJ2-5|TRBV6-1|TRBD2
TGTGCCAGCAGTGAAGAGCGGGGGCTCCTGCGGGAGACCCAGTACTTC
CASSEERGLLRETQYF
>-|TRBJ2-1|TRBV5-4|-
TGTGCCACCTCCGCCCGGGGGGCGGGCTACAATGAGCAGTTCTTC
CATSARGAGYNEQFF
>-|TRBJ2-1|TRBV5-1|TRBD2
TGCGCCAGCAGCCCTTCGATAGCGGGACCGATCTCGGACGAGCAGTTCTTC
CASSPSIAGPISDEQFF
>-|TRBJ2-1|TRBV7-9|-
TGTGCCAGCAGCCACGCGGGGGCGGTCCCCTACAATGAGCAGTTCTTC
CASSHAGAVPYNEQFF
>-|TRBJ1-1|TRBV12-5|-
TGTGCTAGTGGTTTTGGAAACCTCAGGGCTGAGAACACTGAAGCTTTCTTT
CASGFGNLRAENTEAFF
>-|TRBJ2-3|TRBV10-3|TRBD1
TGTGCCATCAGTTGGGCAGGGGGCGGGTCAGCCCTTGAAGATACGCAGTATTTT
CAISWAGGGSALEDTQYF
>-|TRBJ1-1|TRBV11-2|-
TGTGCCAGCAGCTTAGACCCGGCCCCCGGCACTGAAGCTTTCTTT
CASSLDPAPGTEAFF
>-|TRBJ1-4|TRBV2|-
TGTGCCAGCAAAGGGACTGAAAAACTGTTTTTT
CASKGTEKLFF
>-|TRBJ1-1|TRBV27|-
TGTGCCAGCAGTTTAGATGGGGTGGTGAACACTGAAGCTTTCTTT
CASSLDGVVNTEAFF
>-|TRBJ1-5|TRBV28|-
TGTGCCAGCAGATTACAGGGAGGGCATCAGCCCCAGCATTTT
CASRLQGGHQPQHF
>-|TRBJ2-5|TRBV10-1|TRBD2
TGCGCCAGCAGTGACACTAGCGTACAACAAGAGACCCAGTACTTC
CASSDTSVQQETQYF
>-|TRBJ2-1|TRBV27|-
TGTGCCAGCAGTCCCTGGACTCTCTACAATGAGCAGTTCTTC
CASSPWTLYNEQFF
>-|TRBJ2-7|TRBV19|-
TGTGCCAGTAGAGGCAGCTACGAGCAGTACTTC
CASRGSYEQYF
>-|TRBJ2-7|TRBV7-9|-
TGTGCCAGCAGCTTAGGGGTTAGCTCGGGTGAGCAGTACTTC
CASSLGVSSGEQYF
>-|TRBJ1-1|TRBV6-1|-
TGTGCCAGCAGGACTGGGGCCGTGAACACTGAAGCTTTCTTT
CASRTGAVNTEAFF